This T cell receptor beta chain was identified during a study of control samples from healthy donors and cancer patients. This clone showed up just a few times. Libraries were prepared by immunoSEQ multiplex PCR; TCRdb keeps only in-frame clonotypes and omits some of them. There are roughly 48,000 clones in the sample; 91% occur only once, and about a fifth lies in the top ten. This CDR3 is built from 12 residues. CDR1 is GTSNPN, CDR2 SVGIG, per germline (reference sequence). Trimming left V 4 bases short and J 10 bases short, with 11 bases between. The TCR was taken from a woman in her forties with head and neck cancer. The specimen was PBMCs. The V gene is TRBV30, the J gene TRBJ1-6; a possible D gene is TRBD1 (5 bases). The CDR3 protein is CAWNTQGSPLHF. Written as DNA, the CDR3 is TGTGCCTGGAACACTCAGGGATCACCCCTCCACTTT.